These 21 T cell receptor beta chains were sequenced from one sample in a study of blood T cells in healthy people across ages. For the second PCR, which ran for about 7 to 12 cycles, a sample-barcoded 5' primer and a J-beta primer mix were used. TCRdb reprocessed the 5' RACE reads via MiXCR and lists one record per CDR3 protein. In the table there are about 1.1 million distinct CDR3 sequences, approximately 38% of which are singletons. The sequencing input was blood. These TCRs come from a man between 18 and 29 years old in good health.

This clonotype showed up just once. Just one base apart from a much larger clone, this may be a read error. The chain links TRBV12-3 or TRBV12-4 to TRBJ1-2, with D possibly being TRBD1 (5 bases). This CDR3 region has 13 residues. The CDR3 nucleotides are TGTGCCGGCAGCCCCGGACACCTCTATGGCTACACCTTC. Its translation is CAGSPGHLYGYTF.

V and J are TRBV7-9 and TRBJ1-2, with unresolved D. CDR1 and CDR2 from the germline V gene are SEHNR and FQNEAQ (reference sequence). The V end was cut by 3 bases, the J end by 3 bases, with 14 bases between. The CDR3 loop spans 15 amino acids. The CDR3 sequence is CASSLVRVGYYGYTF. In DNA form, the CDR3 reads TGTGCCAGCAGCTTGGTTCGGGTGGGATACTATGGCTACACCTTC.

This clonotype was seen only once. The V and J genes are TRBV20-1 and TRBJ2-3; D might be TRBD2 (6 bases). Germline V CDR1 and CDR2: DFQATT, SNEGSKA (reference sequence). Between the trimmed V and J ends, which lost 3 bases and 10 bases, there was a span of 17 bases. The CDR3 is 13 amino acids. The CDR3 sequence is CSASSGGAMAQYF. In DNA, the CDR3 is TGCAGTGCTAGTAGCGGCGGGGCAATGGCGCAGTATTTT.

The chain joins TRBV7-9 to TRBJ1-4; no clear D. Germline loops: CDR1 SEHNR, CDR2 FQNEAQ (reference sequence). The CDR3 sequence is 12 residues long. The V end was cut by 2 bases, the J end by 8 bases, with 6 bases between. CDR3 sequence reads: CASSLILEKLFF. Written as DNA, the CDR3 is TGTGCCAGCAGCTTAATATTGGAAAAACTGTTTTTT.

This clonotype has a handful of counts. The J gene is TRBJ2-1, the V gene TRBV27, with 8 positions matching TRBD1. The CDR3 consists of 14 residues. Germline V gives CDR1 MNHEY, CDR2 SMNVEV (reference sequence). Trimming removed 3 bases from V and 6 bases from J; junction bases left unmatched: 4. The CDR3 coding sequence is TGTGCCAGCAGTTTGCCAGGGGGCCCCAATGAGCAGTTCTTC. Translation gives CASSLPGGPNEQFF.

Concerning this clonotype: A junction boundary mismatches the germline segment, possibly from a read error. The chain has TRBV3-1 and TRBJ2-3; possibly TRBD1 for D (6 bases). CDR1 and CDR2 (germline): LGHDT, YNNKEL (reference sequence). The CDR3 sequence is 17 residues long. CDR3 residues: CACSQESPQGWTDTQYF. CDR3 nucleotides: TGTGCCTGCAGCCAAGAATCGCCGCAGGGGTGGACGGATACGCAGTATTTT.

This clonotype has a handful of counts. CDR3 nucleotide sequence: TGCAGTGCTAGAGAGGAGGGCAGGGTCACCTTTTCTAACTATGGCTACACCTTC. Its protein is CSAREEGRVTFSNYGYTF. V usage is TRBV20-1 and J usage is TRBJ1-2; TRBD1 might be the D (5 bases). The CDR3 totals 18 residues. Germline-derived CDR1 and CDR2 are DFQATT and SNEGSKA (reference sequence). V was pared by 0 bases and J by 0 bases, with 20 bases between.

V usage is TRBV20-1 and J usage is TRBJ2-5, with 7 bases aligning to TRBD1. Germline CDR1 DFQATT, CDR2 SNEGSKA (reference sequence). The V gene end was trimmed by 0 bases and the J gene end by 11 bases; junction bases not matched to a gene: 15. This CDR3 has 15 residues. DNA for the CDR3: TGCAGTGCTAGAGAGATACAGGGGTTCGTCAATGAGCAGTACTTC. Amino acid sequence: CSAREIQGFVNEQYF.

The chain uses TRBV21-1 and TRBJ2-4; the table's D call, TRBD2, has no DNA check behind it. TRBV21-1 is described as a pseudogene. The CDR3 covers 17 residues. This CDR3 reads CASTTQEGFFSKNIQYF. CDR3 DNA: TGTGCCAGCACCACCCAGGAGGGTTTTTTCTCCAAAAACATTCAGTACTTC.

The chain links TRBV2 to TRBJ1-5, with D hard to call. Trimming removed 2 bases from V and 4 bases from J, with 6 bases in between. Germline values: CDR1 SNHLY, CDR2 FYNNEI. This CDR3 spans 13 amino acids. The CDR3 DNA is TGTGCCAGCAGTGAAACAAAGAATCAGCCCCAGCATTTT. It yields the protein CASSETKNQPQHF.

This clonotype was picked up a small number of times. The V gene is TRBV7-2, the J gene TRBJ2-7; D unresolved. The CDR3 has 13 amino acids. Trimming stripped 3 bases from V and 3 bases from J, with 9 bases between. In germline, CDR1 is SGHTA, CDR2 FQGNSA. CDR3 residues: CASSLNGFYEQYF. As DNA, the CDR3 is TGTGCCAGCAGCTTGAATGGGTTCTACGAGCAGTACTTC.

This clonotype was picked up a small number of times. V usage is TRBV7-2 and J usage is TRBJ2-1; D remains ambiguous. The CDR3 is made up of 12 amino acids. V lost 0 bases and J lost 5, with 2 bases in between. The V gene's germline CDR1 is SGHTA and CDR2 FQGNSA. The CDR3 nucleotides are TGTGCCAGCAGCTTAGCGCACAATGAGCAGTTCTTC. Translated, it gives CASSLAHNEQFF.

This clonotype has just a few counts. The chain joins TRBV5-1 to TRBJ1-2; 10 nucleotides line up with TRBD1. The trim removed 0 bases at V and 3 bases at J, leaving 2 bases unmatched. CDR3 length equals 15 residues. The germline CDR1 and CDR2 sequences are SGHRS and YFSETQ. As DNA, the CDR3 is TGCGCCAGCAGCTTGGGGACAGGGGGATACTATGGCTACACCTTC. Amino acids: CASSLGTGGYYGYTF.

CDR3: CASSLGLLGTDTQYF. The CDR3 DNA reads TGTGCCAGCTCACTAGGCCTTCTAGGCACAGATACGCAGTATTTT. The V gene is TRBV18, the J gene TRBJ2-3, with D uncertain. CDR3 length: 15 amino acids. The germline V gene has CDR1 KGHSH and CDR2 LQKENI. V shed 4 bases and J shed 1 base, with 12 bases lying between them.

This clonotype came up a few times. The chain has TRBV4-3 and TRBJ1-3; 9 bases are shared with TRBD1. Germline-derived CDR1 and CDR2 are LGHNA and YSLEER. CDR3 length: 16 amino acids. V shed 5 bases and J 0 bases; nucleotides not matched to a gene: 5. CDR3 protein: CASSGGTGSSGNTIYF. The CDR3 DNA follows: TGCGCCAGCAGCGGCGGGACAGGGAGCTCTGGAAACACCATATATTTT.

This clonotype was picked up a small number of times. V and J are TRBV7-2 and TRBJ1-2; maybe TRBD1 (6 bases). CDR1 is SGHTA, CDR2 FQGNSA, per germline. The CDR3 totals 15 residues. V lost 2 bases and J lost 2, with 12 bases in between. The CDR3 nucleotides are TGTGCCAGCAGCTTAACGCAGGGGAGAAACTATGGCTACACCTTC. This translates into CASSLTQGRNYGYTF.

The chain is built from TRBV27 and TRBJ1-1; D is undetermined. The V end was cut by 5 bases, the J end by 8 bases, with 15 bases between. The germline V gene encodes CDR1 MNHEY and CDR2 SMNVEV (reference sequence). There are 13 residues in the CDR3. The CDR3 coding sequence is TGTGCCAGCAGTGTCGGAGTCTCCGCCGAAGCTTTCTTT. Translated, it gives CASSVGVSAEAFF.

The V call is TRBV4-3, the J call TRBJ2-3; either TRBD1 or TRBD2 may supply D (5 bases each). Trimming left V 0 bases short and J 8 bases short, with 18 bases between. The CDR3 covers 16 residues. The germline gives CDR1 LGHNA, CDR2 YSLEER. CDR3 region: CASSQDAGTLHGTQYF. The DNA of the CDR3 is TGCGCCAGCAGCCAAGACGCCGGGACCTTACACGGTACGCAGTATTTT.

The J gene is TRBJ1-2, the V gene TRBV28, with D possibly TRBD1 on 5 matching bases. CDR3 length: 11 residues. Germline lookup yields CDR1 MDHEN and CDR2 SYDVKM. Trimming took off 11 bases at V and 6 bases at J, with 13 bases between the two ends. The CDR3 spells CAVGRDHGYTF. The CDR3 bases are TGTGCCGTTGGCAGGGATCATGGCTACACCTTC.

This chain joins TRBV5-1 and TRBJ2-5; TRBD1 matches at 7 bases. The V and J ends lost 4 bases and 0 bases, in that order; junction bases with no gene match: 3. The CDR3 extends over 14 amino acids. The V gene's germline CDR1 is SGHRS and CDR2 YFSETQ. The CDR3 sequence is CASSTQGNQETQYF. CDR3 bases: TGCGCCAGCAGCACACAGGGGAACCAAGAGACCCAGTACTTC.

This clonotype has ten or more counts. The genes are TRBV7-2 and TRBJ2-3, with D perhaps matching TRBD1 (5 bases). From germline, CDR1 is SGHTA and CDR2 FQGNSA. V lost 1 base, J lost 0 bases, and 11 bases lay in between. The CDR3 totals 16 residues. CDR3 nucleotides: TGTGCCAGCAGCTTAGACAGGACGGCTAGCACAGATACGCAGTATTTT. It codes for CASSLDRTASTDTQYF. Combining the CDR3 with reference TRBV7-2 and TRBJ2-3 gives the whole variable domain GAGVSQSPSNKVTEKGKDVELRCDPISGHTALYWYRQSLGQGLEFLIYFQGNSAPDKSGLPSDRFSAERTGGSVSTLTIQRTQQEDSAVYLCASSLDRTASTDTQYFGPGTRLTVL.